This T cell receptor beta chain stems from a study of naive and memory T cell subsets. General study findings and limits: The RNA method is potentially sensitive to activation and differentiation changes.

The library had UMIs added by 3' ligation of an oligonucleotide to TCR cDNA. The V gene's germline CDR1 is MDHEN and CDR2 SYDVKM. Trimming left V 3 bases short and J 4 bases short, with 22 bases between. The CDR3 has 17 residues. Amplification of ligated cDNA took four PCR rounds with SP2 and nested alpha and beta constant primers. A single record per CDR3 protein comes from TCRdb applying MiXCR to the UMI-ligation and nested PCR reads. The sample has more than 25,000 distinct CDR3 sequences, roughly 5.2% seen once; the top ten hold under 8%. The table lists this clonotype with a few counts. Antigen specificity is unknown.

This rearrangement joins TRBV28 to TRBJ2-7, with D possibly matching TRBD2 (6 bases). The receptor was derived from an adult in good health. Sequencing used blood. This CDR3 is CASSFDADQLGRYEQYF. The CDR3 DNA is TGTGCCAGCAGTTTTGACGCAGACCAACTGGGGAGGTACGAGCAGTACTTC.